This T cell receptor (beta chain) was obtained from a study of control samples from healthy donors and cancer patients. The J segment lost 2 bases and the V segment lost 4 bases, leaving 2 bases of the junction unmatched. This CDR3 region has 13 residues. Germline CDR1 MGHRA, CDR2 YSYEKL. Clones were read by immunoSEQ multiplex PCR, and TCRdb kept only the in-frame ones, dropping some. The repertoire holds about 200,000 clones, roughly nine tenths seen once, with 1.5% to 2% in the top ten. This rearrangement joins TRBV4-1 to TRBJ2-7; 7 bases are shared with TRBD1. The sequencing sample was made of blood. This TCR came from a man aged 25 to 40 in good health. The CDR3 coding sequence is TGCGCCAGCAGCCGGGACAGAGCCTACGAGCAGTACTTC. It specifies CASSRDRAYEQYF.